The source of this TCR beta chain is a study of OX40 agonist ivuxolimab in advanced cancers. Clones were read by immunoSEQ multiplex PCR, and TCRdb kept only the in-frame ones, dropping some. The sample shows more than 100,000 clones, roughly nine tenths of them seen only once. The CDR3 consists of 15 residues. Trimming pared 7 bases from V and 1 base from J, leaving 14 bases between. Germline assignment: CDR1 MNHNS and CDR2 SASEGT. The TCR sequence derives from an adult with an advanced solid tumor such as melanoma, head and neck, liver or kidney cancer. V usage is TRBV6-1 and J usage is TRBJ1-5, with D possibly TRBD1 on 5 matching bases. The specimen comprised CD4+ or CD8+ T cells sorted from blood, sampled in a trial of the OX40 agonist ivuxolimab. In DNA form, the CDR3 reads TGTGCCAGCACAAAGACAGTGGAGAGCAATCAGCCCCAGCATTTT. Its protein product is CASTKTVESNQPQHF.